The 26 T cell receptor beta chains listed next were all sequenced from one sample in a study of shared clonotypes between healthy human individuals. TCRdb's table, derived via immunoSEQ multiplex PCR, lists solely in-frame clones and lacks some. The profile shows about 1 million clones, more than 65% of them singletons. The sample consisted of memory CD4+ T cells sorted from blood. Subset described: CD45RA-negative fraction. The receptors were sampled from a man aged 18 to 35 in good health.

The chain carries TRBV28 and TRBJ2-6; TRBD1 is a possible D gene (6 bases). The CDR3 runs to 17 residues. CDR1 is MDHEN, CDR2 SYDVKM, per germline. Deletions cut 5 bases from V and 4 bases from J, with 18 bases between. The CDR3 DNA reads TGTGCCAGCAGTCCGGCCGGGGACACACAAGGGGCCAACGTCCTGACTTTC. It encodes CASSPAGDTQGANVLTF.

The table lists this clone with a count of one. The chain has TRBV7-9 and TRBJ2-2, with 8 nucleotides matching TRBD2. J was trimmed by 6 bases and V by 4 bases; bases with no gene match: 10. The CDR3 loop spans 16 amino acids. Germline V gene data show CDR1 as SEHNR and CDR2 as FQNEAQ (reference sequence). The CDR3 bases are TGTGCCAGCAGCTCTTATGGCGGGAGGCGGGCCGGGGAGCTGTTTTTT. It yields the protein CASSSYGGRRAGELFF.

This chain links TRBV15 with TRBJ1-5; D is perhaps TRBD1 (6 bases). This CDR3 contains 17 residues. V shed 4 bases and J shed 2 bases, with 18 bases lying between them. Germline values: CDR1 LNHNV, CDR2 YYDKDF (reference sequence). CDR3 in amino acids: CATSTVTGSKGNQPQHF. The CDR3 nucleotides read TGTGCCACCAGCACCGTAACAGGGAGTAAGGGCAATCAGCCCCAGCATTTT.

The V call is TRBV10-3, the J call TRBJ2-3; 9 bases line up with TRBD1. From germline, CDR1 is ENHRY and CDR2 SYGVKD. The V gene end was trimmed by 10 bases and the J gene end by 4 bases; junction bases not matched to a gene: 6. The CDR3 runs 13 residues. The CDR3 sequence is CASNRGQADTQYF. The CDR3, as DNA: TGTGCCAGCAACAGGGGGCAGGCAGATACGCAGTATTTT.

The chain joins TRBV28 to TRBJ1-2; tentative D call: TRBD1 (6 bases). V lost 6 bases and J lost 7, with 18 bases in between. The germline V gene encodes CDR1 MDHEN and CDR2 SYDVKM. The CDR3 extends over 14 amino acids. CDR3 coding DNA: TGTGCCAGCAGCTTGGGAGGCAGGGGTTCTGGCTACACCTTC. Translated: CASSLGGRGSGYTF.

This clone was recorded only once. This chain connects TRBV4-1 to TRBJ2-5; TRBD2 aligns across 12 bases. The V gene's germline CDR1 is MGHRA and CDR2 YSYEKL. This CDR3 comprises 15 residues. The trim removed 6 bases at V and 2 bases at J, leaving 4 bases unmatched. DNA for the CDR3: TGCGCCAGCAGTCAGCTAGCGGGGGGGCAAGAGACCCAGTACTTC. It codes for CASSQLAGGQETQYF.

J is TRBJ1-6 and V is TRBV2; D possibly corresponds to TRBD1 (5 bases). The germline V and J ends were trimmed by 5 bases and 7 bases, with 18 bases remaining between them. The germline CDR1 and CDR2 sequences are SNHLY and FYNNEI. CDR3 length: 16 amino acids. CDR3 sequence: CASSSGTETRNSPLHF. In DNA, the CDR3 is TGTGCCAGCAGTTCCGGGACCGAAACTCGGAATTCACCCCTCCACTTT.

The rearrangement uses TRBV2 and TRBJ2-5, with 9 bases matching TRBD2. CDR1 and CDR2 (germline): SNHLY, FYNNEI. With V trimmed by 6 bases and J by 3 bases, 14 bases remained unmatched. The CDR3 contains 17 residues. DNA for the CDR3: TGTGCCAGCAGCGTTAGACTAGCGGTCGGGGGGAAAGAGACCCAGTACTTC. Its protein product is CASSVRLAVGGKETQYF.

Only one count was recorded for this clone. The chain combines TRBV19 with TRBJ1-2, with 9 bases aligning to TRBD1. This CDR3 contains 13 residues. The V and J ends lost 6 bases and 7 bases, in that order; junction bases with no gene match: 6. Germline CDR1 LNHDA, CDR2 SQIVND (reference sequence). CDR3 region: CASRLGQGSGYTF. Here the CDR3 DNA reads TGTGCCAGTAGGCTGGGACAGGGAAGTGGCTACACCTTC.

In nucleotides, the CDR3 is TGTGCGATCGGCAAGGACAGCCTCAGCTACGAGCAGTACTTC. It specifies CAIGKDSLSYEQYF. The gene calls are TRBV7-8 and TRBJ2-7; D possibly corresponds to TRBD1 (6 bases). The CDR3 is 14 residues long. Germline V CDR1 and CDR2: SGHVS, FQNEAQ.

The chain couples TRBV10-2 to TRBJ2-7; 7 bases align to TRBD1. V lost 6 bases and J lost 2; bases outside the gene matches: 13. This CDR3 contains 16 residues. Per the germline V gene, CDR1 is WSHSY and CDR2 is SAAADI. The DNA of the CDR3 is TGCGCCAGCAGCCTCCGGGACAGCCTTATCCCCTACGAGCAGTACTTC. As protein: CASSLRDSLIPYEQYF.

Here the CDR3 reads CASSGRQDYYTGELFF. CDR3 nucleotides: TGTGCCAGCAGCGGACGTCAGGACTACTACACCGGGGAGCTGTTTTTT. V is TRBV9 and J is TRBJ2-2, with a possible D match to TRBD2 (6 bases). The germline CDR1 and CDR2 sequences are SGDLS and YYNGEE. This CDR3 spans 16 amino acids. V dropped 3 bases and J dropped 3 bases, with 15 bases sitting between them.

The sample holds one count of this clone. The gene calls are TRBV7-9 and TRBJ1-5; D unresolved. Trimming removed 6 bases from V and 5 bases from J, with 11 bases in between. The germline CDR1 and CDR2 sequences are SEHNR and FQNEAQ (reference sequence). The CDR3 covers 13 residues. Written as DNA, the CDR3 is TGTGCCAGCAGACCTCAAGCCGATCAGCCCCAGCATTTT. Its translation is CASRPQADQPQHF.

The V gene is TRBV2, the J gene TRBJ1-4; 9 nucleotides match TRBD1. Trimming at V came to 3 bases and at J to 8 bases, leaving 7 bases not matched to a gene. The CDR3 is 15 residues long. Per the germline V gene, CDR1 is SNHLY and CDR2 is FYNNEI. The CDR3 protein is CASSDLGTGNEKLFF. The CDR3 DNA is TGTGCCAGCAGTGACTTGGGGACAGGGAACGAAAAACTGTTTTTT.

The chain combines TRBV18 with TRBJ1-2; no firm D call. The V end was cut by 0 bases, the J end by 4 bases, with 9 bases between. This CDR3 spans 14 amino acids. Germline loops: CDR1 KGHSH, CDR2 LQKENI. CDR3 nucleotides: TGTGCCAGCTCACCACCGGTGGCAGCCTATGGCTACACCTTC. Translating gives CASSPPVAAYGYTF. Supplemented by reference TRBV18 and TRBJ1-2, the full variable domain reads NAGVMQNPRHLVRRRGQEARLRCSPMKGHSHVYWYRQLPEEGLKFMVYLQKENIIDESGMPKERFSAEFPKEGPSILRIQQVVRGDSAAYFCASSPPVAAYGYTFGSGTRLTVV.

The chain links TRBV15 to TRBJ2-2, with a possible D match to TRBD2 (5 bases). The CDR3 contains 12 residues. With 9 bases removed from V and 1 base from J, the gap between germline ends came to 6 bases. Germline V CDR1 and CDR2: LNHNV, YYDKDF (reference sequence). CDR3 DNA sequence: TGTGCCACTCGGGGGAACACCGGGGAGCTGTTTTTT. Protein product: CATRGNTGELFF.

In its sample, this clone was seen once. The chain recombines TRBV19 with TRBJ1-5; tentatively, D is TRBD1 (6 bases). CDR1 is LNHDA and CDR2 is SQIVND in the germline V gene (reference sequence). Trimming removed 0 bases from V and 0 bases from J, with 21 bases in between. The CDR3 contains 20 residues. This CDR3 is CASSIDSLGGGQYSNQPQHF. CDR3 DNA: TGTGCCAGTAGTATAGATTCCCTAGGGGGAGGGCAGTATAGCAATCAGCCCCAGCATTTT.

V usage is TRBV29-1 and J usage is TRBJ1-3; TRBD1 might be the D (6 bases). Germline CDR1 and CDR2: SQVTM and ANQGSEA. V lost 5 bases, J lost 8 bases, and 16 bases lay in between. The CDR3 covers 13 residues. DNA of the CDR3: TGCAGCGTTAACGCGGGACAAGGGGACACCATATATTTT. It is translated as CSVNAGQGDTIYF. The full variable domain, completed using reference TRBV29-1 and TRBJ1-3, is SAVISQKPSRDICQRGTSLTIQCQVDSQVTMMFWYRQQPGQSLTLIATANQGSEATYESGFVIDKFPISRPNLTFSTLTVSNMSPEDSSIYLCSVNAGQGDTIYFGEGSWLTVV.

This rearrangement joins TRBV7-2 to TRBJ1-6; no clear D gene. Germline V gene data show CDR1 as SGHTA and CDR2 as FQGNSA. CDR3 size: 16 residues. V was pared by 7 bases and J by 0 bases, with 13 bases between. The CDR3 nucleotides read TGTGCCAGCAAACTGGGGAGAAGCTCCTATAATTCACCCCTCCACTTT. It specifies CASKLGRSSYNSPLHF.

The chain links TRBV28 to TRBJ2-7, with 7 bases matching TRBD1. The CDR3 sequence is 15 residues long. CDR1 is MDHEN and CDR2 is SYDVKM in the germline V gene. The junction had 12 bases not matched to a gene; V was cut back by 6 bases and J by 4 bases. The CDR3 DNA reads TGTGCCAGCAGGAACACCGGGACAGCAGGATACGAGCAGTACTTC. Its translation is CASRNTGTAGYEQYF.

This clone occurred many times. The rearrangement links TRBV2 to TRBJ1-1; 7 nucleotides match TRBD1. The germline gives CDR1 SNHLY, CDR2 FYNNEI. Germline trimming cut 6 bases from V and 6 bases from J; bases unmatched to any gene: 7. The CDR3 is 13 residues long. The chain's CDR3 is CASRRTGVPEAFF. The DNA of the CDR3 is TGTGCCAGCAGGCGCACAGGGGTCCCTGAAGCTTTCTTT.

The genes are TRBV18 and TRBJ1-2; TRBD1 matches at 7 bases. Germline values: CDR1 KGHSH, CDR2 LQKENI. The CDR3 spans 14 residues. V shed 5 bases and J 2 bases; nucleotides not matched to a gene: 5. The CDR3 coding sequence is TGTGCCAGCTCATCAACGGGACAGAACTATGGCTACACCTTC. Amino acid sequence: CASSSTGQNYGYTF.

The chain uses TRBV2 and TRBJ2-2; D is possibly TRBD2 (6 bases). V lost 7 bases and J lost 3, with 15 bases in between. The CDR3 is made up of 15 amino acids. Germline CDR1 SNHLY, CDR2 FYNNEI. Here the CDR3 reads CASKGGTGDTGELFF. CDR3 in DNA: TGTGCCAGCAAGGGCGGGACGGGGGACACCGGGGAGCTGTTTTTT.

V and J are TRBV5-1 and TRBJ2-6; 8 bases align to TRBD1. CDR1 SGHRS and CDR2 YFSETQ come from the germline V gene. The V gene end was trimmed by 8 bases and the J gene end by 2 bases; junction bases not matched to a gene: 9. The CDR3 is 16 residues long. CDR3: CASQQGALAGANVLTF. As DNA, the CDR3 is TGCGCCAGTCAGCAGGGGGCCCTTGCTGGGGCCAACGTCCTGACTTTC.

The chain joins TRBV7-9 to TRBJ1-5; 7 bases agree with TRBD1. Germline V gene lookup returns CDR1 SEHNR and CDR2 FQNEAQ (reference sequence). The CDR3 is made up of 13 amino acids. Trimming at V came to 4 bases and at J to 7 bases, leaving 4 bases not matched to a gene. As DNA, the CDR3 is TGTGCCAGCAGCTCACAGGGGCAACAGCCCCAGCATTTT. Translation: CASSSQGQQPQHF.

The rearrangement uses TRBV14 and TRBJ2-7, with 7 bases aligning to TRBD2. V shed 0 bases and J 3 bases; nucleotides not matched to a gene: 8. Germline values: CDR1 SGHDN, CDR2 FVKESK. The CDR3 is 16 amino acids. Here the CDR3 DNA reads TGTGCCAGCAGCCAAGATCTTAGTGGGAGGGGCTACGAGCAGTACTTC. Encoded protein: CASSQDLSGRGYEQYF.